The 6 T cell receptor beta chains presented below share a single source sample, sequenced in a study of shared clonotypes between healthy human individuals. Assay: immunoSEQ multiplex PCR; the TCRdb copy retains only in-frame clones and omits some. The sample has hundreds of thousands of clones, around four fifths seen once. Specimen: memory CD4+ T cells sorted from blood. Subset given: CD45RA-negative fraction. These receptors came from a woman aged 25 to 39 in good health.

The chain carries TRBV27 and TRBJ1-2; TRBD1 matches 9 bases. The ends lost 8 bases at V and 5 bases at J; junction bases unmatched: 9. Germline V gives CDR1 MNHEY, CDR2 SMNVEV (reference sequence). The CDR3 sequence is 14 residues long. CDR3 sequence reads: CASGEYRGLYGYTF. DNA of the CDR3: TGTGCCAGCGGGGAATACAGGGGGCTTTATGGCTACACCTTC.

The chain links TRBV21-1 to TRBJ2-1; TRBD2 is taken as the D call from the table, unchecked against the DNA. TRBV21-1 is a pseudogene. CDR3 length: 22 residues. The CDR3 coding sequence is TGTGCCAGCAGCAAGATTGGGGCCCCACTAGCGGGAGGGCCGTTAAAGTACAATGAGCAGTTCTTC. Protein product: CASSKIGAPLAGGPLKYNEQFF.

V usage is TRBV2 and J usage is TRBJ2-7, with TRBD1 matching 9 bases. CDR3 length: 15 amino acids. The V gene end was trimmed by 7 bases and the J gene end by 2 bases; junction bases not matched to a gene: 9. Germline CDR1 reads SNHLY; CDR2 reads FYNNEI. CDR3 residues: CASTPRTGVPYEQYF. CDR3 DNA: TGTGCCAGCACCCCTAGGACAGGGGTACCCTACGAGCAGTACTTC.

CDR3 DNA sequence: TGTGCCAGCGGGGTTTTTGAGGACACTGAAGCTTTCTTT. As protein: CASGVFEDTEAFF. The V gene is TRBV2, the J gene TRBJ1-1; D is uncertain. CDR3 length: 13 amino acids. V was cut by 8 bases and J by 3 bases, with 13 bases left in between. Per the germline V gene, CDR1 is SNHLY and CDR2 is FYNNEI.

This clone was seen only once. The gene calls are TRBV2 and TRBJ2-7; D not certain. CDR1 and CDR2 (germline): SNHLY, FYNNEI. There are 14 residues in the CDR3. With 2 bases removed from V and 0 bases from J, the gap between germline ends came to 8 bases. CDR3 sequence (DNA): TGTGCCAGCAGTGAACAGGCGAGCTCCTACGAGCAGTACTTC. Encoded protein: CASSEQASSYEQYF.

CDR3 loop: CASSIGQNTEAFF. CDR3 DNA sequence: TGTGCCAGTAGTATCGGACAGAACACTGAAGCTTTCTTT. J is TRBJ1-1 and V is TRBV19; D perhaps matches TRBD1 (5 bases). The CDR3 runs 13 residues. Trimming pared 3 bases from V and 1 base from J, leaving 6 bases between. Germline V gene sequence: CDR1 LNHDA, CDR2 SQIVND (reference sequence). Filled out from reference TRBV19 and TRBJ1-1, the complete variable domain reads DGGITQSPKYLFRKEGQNVTLSCEQNLNHDAMYWYRQDPGQGLRLIYYSQIVNDFQKGDIAEGYSVSREKKESFPLTVTSAQKNPTAFYLCASSIGQNTEAFFGQGTRLTVV.